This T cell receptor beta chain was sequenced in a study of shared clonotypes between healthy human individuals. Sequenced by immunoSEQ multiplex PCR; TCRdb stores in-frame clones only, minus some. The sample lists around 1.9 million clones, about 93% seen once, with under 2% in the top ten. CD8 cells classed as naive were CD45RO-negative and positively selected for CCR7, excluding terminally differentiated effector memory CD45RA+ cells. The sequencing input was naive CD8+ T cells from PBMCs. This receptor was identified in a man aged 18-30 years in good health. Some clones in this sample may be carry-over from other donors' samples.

CDR3 in DNA: TGTGCCAGCAGCGTAGTGAGCGCCGGAAACACAGATACGCAGTATTTT. Its translation is CASSVVSAGNTDTQYF. V is TRBV9 and J is TRBJ2-3, with D unresolved. V was cut by 0 bases and J by 2 bases, with 13 bases left in between. Germline values: CDR1 SGDLS, CDR2 YYNGEE. The length of the CDR3 is 16 residues.